Here is one T cell receptor (beta chain) with its context. Antigen: not known. The V gene lost 5 bases and the J gene lost 7 bases, with 6 bases spanning the gap. This CDR3 has 11 amino acids. In germline, CDR1 is MNHEY, CDR2 SVGAGI. This record belongs to a study of cytomegalovirus exposure and HLA in healthy donors. About the study: The study's early data release held about 85 million unique TCRs from HLA-typed donors. Study-wide findings and caveats: Sequencing probably produced one cluster of sequence variants that were highly shared. Later, TCR association rates were found to vary by HLA locus, highest for DRB1 and lowest for HLA-C.

Primers for the PCR totalled 60 Vbeta and 13 Jbeta. Some clones are missing from TCRdb's copy, which holds only in-frame ones; the method was immunoSEQ multiplex PCR. The data hold more than 150,000 clones, with approximately 80% observed a single time. This sequence originates from a girl aged 2-10 years in good health and CMV-seropositive. The sequencing sample was made of PBMCs. The chain couples TRBV6-5 to TRBJ1-5, with D unresolved. This CDR3 is CASSEQQPQHF. CDR3 in DNA: TGTGCCAGCAGTGAACAACAGCCCCAGCATTTT.